The T cell receptor (beta chain) described here comes from a study of blood T cell repertoires in COVID-19. Study-wide context: Samples representing acute and convalescent COVID-19 were sourced from the United States, Italy and Spain. T cells, B-cell-depleted T cells, or PBMCs provided the cDNA or gDNA that served as material.

The CDR3 is 17 amino acids. V was pared by 4 bases and J by 4 bases, with 20 bases between. Germline V gene sequence: CDR1 LGHNT, CDR2 FRNRAP. Authors' methods: For nucleated cells, counts were estimated from reference gene primer amplification. Generated by immunoSEQ multiplex PCR, the TCRdb table keeps only in-frame clones and is missing some. V, J and clone size derive from that table, while D and trimming were established from the DNA sequence. The data contain some 170,000 clones, approximately 85% of them singletons. The rearrangement links TRBV12-5 to TRBJ2-1, with D maybe TRBD1 (5 bases). The origin of this receptor is a man in his forties with acute or convalescent COVID-19. The sample comprised peripheral blood. CDR3 in amino acids: CASGSAGSPLGYNEQFF. CDR3 coding DNA: TGTGCTAGTGGTTCCGCAGGGTCTCCCTTGGGGTACAATGAGCAGTTCTTC. Looking up the rest from reference TRBV12-5 and TRBJ2-1 gives the full variable domain: DARVTQTPRHKVTEMGQEVTMRCQPILGHNTVFWYRQTMMQGLELLAYFRNRAPLDDSGMPKDRFSAEMPDATLATLKIQPSEPRDSAVYFCASGSAGSPLGYNEQFFGPGTRLTVL.